The 17 T cell receptor beta chains below come from one sample, sequenced in a study of identical twins. One entry per CDR3 protein results from TCRdb running MiXCR on the 5' RACE reads. The table records more than 350,000 distinct CDR3 sequences, about 9% of them present only once. Specimen: naive T cells sorted from blood. These receptors all stem from a woman between 50 and 59 years old in good health.

The CDR3 sequence: CSISWVFNYGYTF. DNA of the CDR3: TGCAGTATAAGCTGGGTTTTTAACTATGGCTACACCTTC. The chain uses TRBV29-1 and TRBJ1-2, with D unresolved. The CDR3 contains 13 residues. Per the germline V gene, CDR1 is SQVTM and CDR2 is ANQGSEA.

V and J are TRBV5-1 and TRBJ2-1, with 8 bases that match TRBD1. Looked up from germline, CDR1 is SGHRS and CDR2 is YFSETQ. The CDR3 extends over 14 amino acids. Unmatched junction bases numbered 4, after V lost 2 bases and J lost 6 bases. The CDR3 is CASSFDTGGNEQFF. CDR3 sequence (DNA): TGCGCCAGCAGCTTCGACACAGGGGGCAATGAGCAGTTCTTC.

The rearrangement joins TRBV4-1 to TRBJ2-3; no definite D call. Germline CDR1 is MGHRA and CDR2 is YSYEKL. V was shortened by 3 bases and J by 6 bases, with 10 bases between the two germline ends. The CDR3 is made up of 13 amino acids. Here the CDR3 DNA reads TGCGCCAGCAGCCATCCCGGGTGGGATACGCAGTATTTT. Protein product: CASSHPGWDTQYF.

This clonotype has a handful of counts. This chain links TRBV5-1 with TRBJ1-1; perhaps TRBD1 as D (5 bases). Looked up from germline, CDR1 is SGHRS and CDR2 is YFSETQ. The V gene lost 6 bases and the J gene lost 3 bases, with 9 bases spanning the gap. The CDR3 consists of 12 residues. The CDR3 DNA reads TGCGCCAGCACGGGGCAGGACACTGAAGCTTTCTTT. Its translation is CASTGQDTEAFF.

This clonotype was recorded at least ten times. The V call is TRBV12-3 or TRBV12-4, the J call TRBJ1-2, with a weak D call TRBD1 (5 bases). Trimming took off 6 bases at V and 8 bases at J, with 25 bases between the two ends. This CDR3 has 16 residues. CDR3: CASSPDRDSSFQGYTF. The CDR3 DNA sequence: TGTGCCAGCAGCCCAGACCGGGACTCTTCTTTTCAAGGCTACACCTTC.

This clonotype turned up a few times. The CDR3 DNA reads TGTGCCACCAGCACCAGACAGGGGGTAACCGGGGAGCTGTTTTTT. It encodes CATSTRQGVTGELFF. This rearrangement joins TRBV15 to TRBJ2-2; 9 bases match TRBD1. CDR3 size: 15 residues. Losses at the gene ends were 4 bases for V and 5 bases for J; bases not matched to a gene: 5. Per the germline V gene, CDR1 is LNHNV and CDR2 is YYDKDF (reference sequence).

CDR3 in amino acids: CASRTTNYEQYF. The CDR3 DNA reads as TGCGCCAGCAGGACTACCAACTACGAGCAGTACTTC. The chain uses TRBV5-1 and TRBJ2-7, with a weak D call TRBD2 (5 bases). CDR1 and CDR2 from the germline V gene are SGHRS and YFSETQ. The CDR3 is 12 residues long. Trimming took off 5 bases at V and 3 bases at J, with 9 bases between the two ends.

This chain uses TRBV15 with TRBJ2-1; tentatively, D is TRBD1 or TRBD2 (6 bases each). Germline CDR1 LNHNV, CDR2 YYDKDF (reference sequence). The CDR3 covers 16 residues. Trimming pared 1 base from V and 6 bases from J, leaving 16 bases between. CDR3 nucleotides: TGTGCCACCAGCAGAGTCACAGGGAGGTCGGTCAATGAGCAGTTCTTC. It is translated as CATSRVTGRSVNEQFF.

The rearrangement joins TRBV27 to TRBJ2-5, with D hard to call. V dropped 3 bases and J dropped 0 bases, with 14 bases sitting between them. This CDR3 has 16 amino acids. Germline V gene sequence: CDR1 MNHEY, CDR2 SMNVEV (reference sequence). CDR3 residues: CASSFKGSTYQETQYF. The CDR3 nucleotides are TGTGCCAGCAGTTTTAAGGGATCGACTTACCAAGAGACCCAGTACTTC.

A few counts support this clonotype. The gene calls are TRBV11-2 and TRBJ2-1; 10 positions agree with TRBD2. V was pared by 6 bases and J by 0 bases, with 8 bases of the junction left unmatched. CDR1 is SGHAT and CDR2 is FQNNGV in the germline V gene. The CDR3 runs to 17 residues. The CDR3, as DNA: TGTGCCAGCAGAGACACTTTAGCGGGAGGCTCCTACAATGAGCAGTTCTTC. It specifies CASRDTLAGGSYNEQFF.

This clonotype occurred a few times. The gene calls are TRBV4-1 and TRBJ2-1, with a weak D call TRBD1 (6 bases). V lost 3 bases and J lost 6, with 9 bases in between. The CDR3 extends over 13 amino acids. CDR1 and CDR2 from the germline V gene are MGHRA and YSYEKL. The CDR3 DNA reads TGCGCCAGCAGCCAGCACAGGGTCAATGAGCAGTTCTTC. This translates into CASSQHRVNEQFF.

This clonotype was recorded many times. This rearrangement joins TRBV5-1 to TRBJ2-3; 7 bases are shared with TRBD2. V lost 1 base and J lost 1; bases outside the gene matches: 6. This CDR3 has 16 residues. The germline CDR1 and CDR2 sequences are SGHRS and YFSETQ. CDR3 residues: CASSLSVAGGTDTQYF. Written as DNA, the CDR3 is TGCGCCAGCAGCTTGAGCGTTGCGGGAGGCACAGATACGCAGTATTTT.

This clonotype was observed a handful of times. The chain carries TRBV10-3 and TRBJ2-5; the match to TRBD1 covers 7 bases. Germline trimming cut 4 bases from V and 6 bases from J; bases unmatched to any gene: 14. Germline V gene data show CDR1 as ENHRY and CDR2 as SYGVKD. This CDR3 is 16 amino acids long. CDR3 in amino acids: CAISGQGRPKWKTQYF. The CDR3 DNA sequence: TGTGCCATCAGTGGACAGGGTCGGCCAAAGTGGAAGACCCAGTACTTC.

This clonotype was picked up many times. The rearrangement uses TRBV2 and TRBJ2-7, with unresolved D. The CDR3 is 13 residues long. The germline V gene encodes CDR1 SNHLY and CDR2 FYNNEI. Trimming stripped 1 base from V and 3 bases from J, with 7 bases between. This CDR3 is CASSEGQYYEQYF. The CDR3 DNA reads TGTGCCAGCAGTGAAGGGCAGTACTACGAGCAGTACTTC.

This clonotype was counted a few times. The chain carries TRBV24-1 and TRBJ1-1; possibly TRBD1 for D (6 bases). The V gene's germline CDR1 is KGHDR and CDR2 SFDVKD. Deletions cut 6 bases from V and 5 bases from J, with 15 bases between. The CDR3 covers 14 residues. The CDR3 DNA is TGTGCCACCAGTCTAACAGGGCGTTTGACTGAAGCTTTCTTT. Protein: CATSLTGRLTEAFF.

There are a few counts of this clonotype. The rearrangement uses TRBV7-9 and TRBJ1-2; 7 positions match TRBD1. The V segment lost 2 bases and the J segment 2 bases; nucleotides outside the gene matches: 5. CDR3 length: 15 amino acids. Germline values: CDR1 SEHNR, CDR2 FQNEAQ (reference sequence). CDR3 residues: CASSLPKTGNYGYTF. The CDR3 DNA reads TGTGCCAGCAGCTTACCGAAGACAGGGAACTATGGCTACACCTTC.

This clonotype has more than one count but fewer than ten. The CDR3 DNA sequence: TGTGCCAGCAGTTTCGGTCCTTCTGCGCAGTACTTC. This translates into CASSFGPSAQYF. The chain combines TRBV28 with TRBJ2-7; no clear D. V lost 3 bases and J lost 9, with 12 bases in between. The CDR3 covers 12 residues. Germline CDR1 and CDR2: MDHEN and SYDVKM.